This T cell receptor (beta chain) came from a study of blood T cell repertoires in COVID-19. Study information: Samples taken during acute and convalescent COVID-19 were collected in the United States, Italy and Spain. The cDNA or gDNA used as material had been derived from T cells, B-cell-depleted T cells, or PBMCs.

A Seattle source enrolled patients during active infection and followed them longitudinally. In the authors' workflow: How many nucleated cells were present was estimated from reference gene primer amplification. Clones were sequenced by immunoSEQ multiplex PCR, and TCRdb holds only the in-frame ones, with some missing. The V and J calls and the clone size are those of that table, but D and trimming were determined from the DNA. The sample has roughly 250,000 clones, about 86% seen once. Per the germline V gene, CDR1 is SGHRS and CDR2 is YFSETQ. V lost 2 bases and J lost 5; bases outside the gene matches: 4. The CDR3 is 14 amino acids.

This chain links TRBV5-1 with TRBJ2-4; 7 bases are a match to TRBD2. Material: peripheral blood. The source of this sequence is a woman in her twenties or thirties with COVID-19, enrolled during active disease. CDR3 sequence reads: CASSLGGGENIQYF. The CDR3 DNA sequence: TGCGCCAGCAGCTTAGGCGGGGGTGAAAACATTCAGTACTTC.